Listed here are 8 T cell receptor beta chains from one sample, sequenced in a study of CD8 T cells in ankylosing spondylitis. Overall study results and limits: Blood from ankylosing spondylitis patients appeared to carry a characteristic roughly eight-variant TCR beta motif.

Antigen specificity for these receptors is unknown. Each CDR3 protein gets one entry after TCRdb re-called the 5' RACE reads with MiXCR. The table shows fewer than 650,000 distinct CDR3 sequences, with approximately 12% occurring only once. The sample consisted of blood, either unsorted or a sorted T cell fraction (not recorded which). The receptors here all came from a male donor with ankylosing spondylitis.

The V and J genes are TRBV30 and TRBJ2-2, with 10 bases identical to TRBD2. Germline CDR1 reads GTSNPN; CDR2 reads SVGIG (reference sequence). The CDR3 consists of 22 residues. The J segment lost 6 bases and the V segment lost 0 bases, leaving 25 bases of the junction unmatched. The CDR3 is CAWSVLWGDSLKAGGPSGELFF. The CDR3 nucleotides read TGTGCCTGGAGTGTACTATGGGGAGATTCATTAAAAGCGGGAGGGCCCTCCGGGGAGCTGTTTTTT.

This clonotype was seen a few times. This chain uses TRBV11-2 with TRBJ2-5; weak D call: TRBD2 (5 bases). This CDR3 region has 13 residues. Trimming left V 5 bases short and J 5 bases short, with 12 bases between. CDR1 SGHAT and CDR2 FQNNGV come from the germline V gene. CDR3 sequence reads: CASSPLRVETQYF. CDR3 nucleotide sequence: TGTGCCAGCAGCCCTTTGAGGGTGGAGACCCAGTACTTC. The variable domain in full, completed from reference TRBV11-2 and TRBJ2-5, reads EAGVAQSPRYKIIEKRQSVAFWCNPISGHATLYWYQQILGQGPKLLIQFQNNGVVDDSQLPKDRFSAERLKGVDSTLKIQPAKLEDSAVYLCASSPLRVETQYFGPGTRLLVL.

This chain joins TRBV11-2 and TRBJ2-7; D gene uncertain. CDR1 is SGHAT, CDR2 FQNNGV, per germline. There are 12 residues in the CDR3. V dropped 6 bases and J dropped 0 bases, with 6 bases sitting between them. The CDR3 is CASSNNSYEQYF. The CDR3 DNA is TGTGCCAGCAGTAACAACTCCTACGAGCAGTACTTC. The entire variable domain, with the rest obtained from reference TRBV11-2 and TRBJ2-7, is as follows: EAGVAQSPRYKIIEKRQSVAFWCNPISGHATLYWYQQILGQGPKLLIQFQNNGVVDDSQLPKDRFSAERLKGVDSTLKIQPAKLEDSAVYLCASSNNSYEQYFGPGTRLTVT.

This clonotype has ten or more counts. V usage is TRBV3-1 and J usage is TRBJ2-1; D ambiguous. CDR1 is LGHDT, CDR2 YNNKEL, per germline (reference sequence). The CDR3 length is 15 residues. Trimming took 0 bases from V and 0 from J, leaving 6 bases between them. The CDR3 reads CASSQDGSSYNEQFF. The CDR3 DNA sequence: TGTGCCAGCAGCCAAGACGGAAGCTCCTACAATGAGCAGTTCTTC.

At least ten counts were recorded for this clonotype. The chain's CDR3 is CASSHQAGGTTDTQYF. The CDR3 DNA reads as TGCGCCAGCAGCCATCAGGCGGGAGGTACCACAGATACGCAGTATTTT. The gene calls are TRBV5-1 and TRBJ2-3; 8 nucleotides line up with TRBD2. Trimming took 4 bases from V and 2 from J; bases not matched to a gene: 9. The CDR3 totals 16 residues. Germline CDR1 reads SGHRS; CDR2 reads YFSETQ.

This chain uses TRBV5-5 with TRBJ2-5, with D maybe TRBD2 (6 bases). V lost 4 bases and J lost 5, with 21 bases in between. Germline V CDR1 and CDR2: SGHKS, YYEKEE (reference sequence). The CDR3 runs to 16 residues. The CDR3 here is CASSPPTRTGGETQYF. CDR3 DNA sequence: TGTGCCAGCAGCCCCCCGACCCGAACCGGAGGGGAGACCCAGTACTTC.

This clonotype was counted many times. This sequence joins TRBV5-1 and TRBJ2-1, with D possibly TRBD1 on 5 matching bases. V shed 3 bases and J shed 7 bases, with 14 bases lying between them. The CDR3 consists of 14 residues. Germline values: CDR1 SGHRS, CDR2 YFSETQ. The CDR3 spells CASSWKGAENEQFF. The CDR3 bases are TGCGCCAGCAGCTGGAAAGGGGCGGAGAATGAGCAGTTCTTC.

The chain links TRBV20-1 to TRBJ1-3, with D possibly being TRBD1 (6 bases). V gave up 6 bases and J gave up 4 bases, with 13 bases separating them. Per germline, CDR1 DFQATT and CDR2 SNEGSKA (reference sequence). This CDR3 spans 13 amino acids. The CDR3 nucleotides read TGCAGTGCCCCGCGCAGGGGCGGAAACACCATATATTTT. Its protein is CSAPRRGGNTIYF.